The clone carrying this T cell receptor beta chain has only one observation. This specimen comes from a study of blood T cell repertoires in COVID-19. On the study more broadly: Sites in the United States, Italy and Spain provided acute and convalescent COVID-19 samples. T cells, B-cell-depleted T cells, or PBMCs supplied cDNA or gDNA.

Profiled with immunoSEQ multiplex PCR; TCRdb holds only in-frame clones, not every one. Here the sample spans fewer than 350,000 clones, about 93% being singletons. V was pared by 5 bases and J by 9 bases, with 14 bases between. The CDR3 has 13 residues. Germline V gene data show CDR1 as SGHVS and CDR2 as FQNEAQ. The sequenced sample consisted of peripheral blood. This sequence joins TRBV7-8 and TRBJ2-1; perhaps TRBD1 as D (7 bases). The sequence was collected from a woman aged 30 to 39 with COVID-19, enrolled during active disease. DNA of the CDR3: TGTGCCAGCAGCCCGCCGCAGGGGGGTGAGCAGTTCTTC. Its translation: CASSPPQGGEQFF.